This T cell receptor (beta chain) was identified during a study of blood T cell repertoires in COVID-19. Overall study: Sources were T cells, B-cell-depleted T cells, or PBMCs; the material itself was cDNA or gDNA.

Assay: immunoSEQ multiplex PCR; the TCRdb copy retains only in-frame clones and omits some. The sample yields 180,000 or so clones, under 80% seen once. The CDR3 sequence is 13 residues long. The V gene's germline CDR1 is SGHRS and CDR2 YFSETQ. Germline trimming cut 8 bases from V and 6 bases from J; bases unmatched to any gene: 2. Sequencing was done on a sample of peripheral blood. The V gene is TRBV5-1, the J gene TRBJ2-1, with 13 bases lining up with TRBD2. The clonotype comes from a man aged 50 to 59 who had recovered from COVID-19. CDR3 protein: CASGLAGANEQFF. The CDR3 nucleotides read TGCGCCAGTGGACTAGCGGGAGCCAATGAGCAGTTCTTC.